This T cell receptor (beta chain) was recovered during a study of CD8 T cell repertoires and HIV-1 epitope variants. TCRdb's copy holds only in-frame clones and misses some; the assay was immunoSEQ multiplex PCR. The sample holds under 100,000 clones, roughly four fifths seen once. Notes on the study in general: Beta chains alone show antigen proliferation, not cytokine profile or function.

The V gene's germline CDR1 is SGHVS and CDR2 FQNEAQ. V dropped 5 bases and J dropped 5; count of bases not matched to a gene: 6. The CDR3 runs 14 residues. Notes on this clone: Its cognate antigen is unknown.

The receptor comes from a male donor with HIV. The gene calls are TRBV7-8 and TRBJ1-5, with TRBD1 matching 7 bases. Sequencing was carried out using uncultured baseline CD8+ T cells from peripheral blood mononuclear cells (PBMCs). CDR3 loop: CASSHDRVYQPQHF. Here the CDR3 DNA reads TGTGCCAGCAGCCATGACAGGGTGTATCAGCCCCAGCATTTT.